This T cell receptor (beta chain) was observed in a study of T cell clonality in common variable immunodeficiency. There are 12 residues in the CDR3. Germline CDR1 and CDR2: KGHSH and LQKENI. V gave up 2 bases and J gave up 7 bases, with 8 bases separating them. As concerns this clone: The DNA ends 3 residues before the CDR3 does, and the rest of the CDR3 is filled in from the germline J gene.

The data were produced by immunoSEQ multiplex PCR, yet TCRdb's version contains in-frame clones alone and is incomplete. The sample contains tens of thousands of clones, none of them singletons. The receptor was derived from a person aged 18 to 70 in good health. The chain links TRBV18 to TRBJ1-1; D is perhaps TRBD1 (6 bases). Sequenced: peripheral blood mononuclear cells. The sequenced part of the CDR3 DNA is TGTGCCAGCTCACCAGGGGGCGGTGAA. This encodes CASSPGGGE. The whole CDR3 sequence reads CASSPGGGEAFF.